Here is one TCR beta chain with its context. This record comes from a study of blood T cell repertoires in COVID-19. About the research overall: Collection of acute and convalescent COVID-19 samples took place in the United States, Italy and Spain. PBMCs, B-cell-depleted T cells, or T cells were the source of the cDNA or gDNA that made up the material.

Germline V gives CDR1 MDHEN, CDR2 SYDVKM. Trimming left V 6 bases short and J 6 bases short, with 14 bases between. The CDR3 sequence is 13 residues long. As processed by the authors: Reference gene primer amplification gave nucleated cell count estimates. TCRdb keeps only in-frame clones here, not all; method: immunoSEQ multiplex PCR. The V and J calls and the clone size are those of that table, but D and trimming were determined from the DNA. The sample holds around 180,000 clones, under 85% seen once. The sample consisted of peripheral blood. The clonotype originates from a human donor in a cohort sampled during active COVID-19. This chain connects TRBV28 to TRBJ1-2; no clear D. CDR3 loop: CASSVRTPHGYTF. The CDR3 coding sequence is TGTGCCAGCAGCGTCAGGACTCCCCATGGCTACACCTTC.